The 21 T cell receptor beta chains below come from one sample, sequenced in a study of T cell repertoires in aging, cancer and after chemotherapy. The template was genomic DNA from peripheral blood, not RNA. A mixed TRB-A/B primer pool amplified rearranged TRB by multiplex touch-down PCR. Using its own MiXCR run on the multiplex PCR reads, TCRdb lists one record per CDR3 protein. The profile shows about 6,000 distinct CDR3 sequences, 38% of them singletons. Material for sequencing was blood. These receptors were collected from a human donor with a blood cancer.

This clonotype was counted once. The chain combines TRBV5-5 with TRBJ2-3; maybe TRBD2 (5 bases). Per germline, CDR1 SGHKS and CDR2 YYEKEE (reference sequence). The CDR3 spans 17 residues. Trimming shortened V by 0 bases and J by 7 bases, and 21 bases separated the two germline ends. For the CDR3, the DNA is TGTGCCAGCAGCTTGGCCGGGATATTGTCATCAGGATATACGCAGTATTTT. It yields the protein CASSLAGILSSGYTQYF.

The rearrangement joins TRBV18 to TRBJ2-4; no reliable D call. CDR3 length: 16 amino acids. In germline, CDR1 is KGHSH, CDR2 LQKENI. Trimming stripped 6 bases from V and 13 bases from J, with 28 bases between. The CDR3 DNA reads TGTGCCAGCTCGCCCCGCTCGTTTAGCTCCTACAATGAGCAGTACTTC. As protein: CASSPRSFSSYNEQYF.

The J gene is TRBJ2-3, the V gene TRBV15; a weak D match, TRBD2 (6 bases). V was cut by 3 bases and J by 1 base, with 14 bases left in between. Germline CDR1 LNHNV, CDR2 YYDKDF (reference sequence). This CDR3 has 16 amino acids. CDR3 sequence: CATSSITSYGTDTQYF. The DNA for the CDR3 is TGTGCCACCAGCAGTATTACTAGCTATGGCACAGATACGCAGTATTTT.

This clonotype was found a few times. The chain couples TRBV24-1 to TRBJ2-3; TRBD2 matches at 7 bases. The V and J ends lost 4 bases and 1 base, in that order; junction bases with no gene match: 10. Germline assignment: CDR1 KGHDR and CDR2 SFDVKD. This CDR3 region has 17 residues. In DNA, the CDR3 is TGTGCCACCAGTGAATATGGGGGGGATTTTCGCACAGATACGCAGTATTTT. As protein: CATSEYGGDFRTDTQYF.

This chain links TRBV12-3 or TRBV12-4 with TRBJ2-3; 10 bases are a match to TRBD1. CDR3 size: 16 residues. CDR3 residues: CASGLVGTGVIDTQYF. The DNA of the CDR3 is TGTGCTAGTGGTTTGGTAGGGACAGGGGTGATAGATACGCAGTATTTT.

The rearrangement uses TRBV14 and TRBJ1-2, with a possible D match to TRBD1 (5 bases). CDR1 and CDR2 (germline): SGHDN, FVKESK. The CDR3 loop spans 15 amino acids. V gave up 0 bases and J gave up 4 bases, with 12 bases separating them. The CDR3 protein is CASSQDPGTVYGYTF. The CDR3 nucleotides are TGTGCCAGCAGCCAAGATCCAGGGACGGTCTATGGCTACACCTTC.

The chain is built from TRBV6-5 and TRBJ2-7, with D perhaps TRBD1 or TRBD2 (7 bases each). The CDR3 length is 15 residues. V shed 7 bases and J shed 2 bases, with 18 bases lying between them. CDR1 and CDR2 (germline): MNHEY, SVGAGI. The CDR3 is CASIPGGGFPYEQYF. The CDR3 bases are TGTGCCAGCATCCCAGGGGGGGGCTTCCCCTACGAGCAGTACTTC.

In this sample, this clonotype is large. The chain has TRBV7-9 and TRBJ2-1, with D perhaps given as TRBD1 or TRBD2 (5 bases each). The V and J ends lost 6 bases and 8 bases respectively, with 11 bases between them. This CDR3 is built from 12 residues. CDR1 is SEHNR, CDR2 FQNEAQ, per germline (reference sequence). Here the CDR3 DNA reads TGTGCCAGCAGAAAGGGACCTTATGAGCAGTTCTTC. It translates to CASRKGPYEQFF.

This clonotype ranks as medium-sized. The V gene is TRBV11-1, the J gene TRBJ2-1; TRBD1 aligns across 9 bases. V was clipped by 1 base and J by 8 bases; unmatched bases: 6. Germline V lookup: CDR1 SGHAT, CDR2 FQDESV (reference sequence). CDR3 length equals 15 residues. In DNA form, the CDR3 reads TGTGCCAGCAGCTTAGAACAGGGGGCGGTCTATGAGCAGTTCTTC. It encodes CASSLEQGAVYEQFF.

CDR3 sequence (DNA): TGTGCCAGCAGTTACCGTCCCTGGCGGGAGAAGGGAGAGACCCAGTACTTC. It encodes CASSYRPWREKGETQYF. V is TRBV5-4 and J is TRBJ2-5, with 7 bases that match TRBD2. With 5 bases clipped from V and 4 bases from J, the junction kept 17 bases outside the gene matches. In germline, CDR1 is SGHNT, CDR2 YYREEE (reference sequence). The length of the CDR3 is 17 residues.

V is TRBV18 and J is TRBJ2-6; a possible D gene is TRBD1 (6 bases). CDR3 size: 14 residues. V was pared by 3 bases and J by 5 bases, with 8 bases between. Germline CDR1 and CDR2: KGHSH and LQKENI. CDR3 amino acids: CASSPGGWANVLTF. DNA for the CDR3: TGTGCCAGCTCACCTGGGGGCTGGGCCAACGTCCTGACTTTC.

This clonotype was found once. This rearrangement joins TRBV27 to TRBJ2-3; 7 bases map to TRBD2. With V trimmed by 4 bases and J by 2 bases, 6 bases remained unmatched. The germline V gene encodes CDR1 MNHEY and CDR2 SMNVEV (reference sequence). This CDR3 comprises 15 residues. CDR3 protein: CASSSPSGPTDTQYF. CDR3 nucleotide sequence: TGTGCCAGCAGTTCACCTAGCGGACCCACAGATACGCAGTATTTT.

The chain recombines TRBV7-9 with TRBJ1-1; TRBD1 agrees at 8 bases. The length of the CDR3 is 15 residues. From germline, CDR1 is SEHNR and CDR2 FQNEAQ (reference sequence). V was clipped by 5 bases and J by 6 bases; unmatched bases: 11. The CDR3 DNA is TGTGCCAGCAGCCAAGGACAGGGCCGGCCACCTGAAGCTTTCTTT. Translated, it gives CASSQGQGRPPEAFF.

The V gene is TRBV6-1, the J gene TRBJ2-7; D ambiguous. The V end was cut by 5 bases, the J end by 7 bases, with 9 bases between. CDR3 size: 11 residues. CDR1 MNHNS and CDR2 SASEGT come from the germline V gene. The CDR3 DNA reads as TGTGCCAGCAGTTTTTACGGAGAGCAGTACTTC. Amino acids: CASSFYGEQYF.

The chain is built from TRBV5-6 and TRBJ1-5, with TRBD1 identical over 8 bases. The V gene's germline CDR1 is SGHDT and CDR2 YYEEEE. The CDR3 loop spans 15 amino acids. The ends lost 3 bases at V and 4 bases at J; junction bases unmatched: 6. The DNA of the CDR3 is TGTGCCAGCAGCTCAGACAGGGGATCAAATCAGCCCCAGCATTTT. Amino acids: CASSSDRGSNQPQHF. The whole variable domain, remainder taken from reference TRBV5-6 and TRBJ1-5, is DAGVTQSPTHLIKTRGQQVTLRCSPKSGHDTVSWYQQALGQGPQFIFQYYEEEERQRGNFPDRFSGHQFPNYSSELNVNALLLGDSALYLCASSSDRGSNQPQHFGDGTRLSIL.

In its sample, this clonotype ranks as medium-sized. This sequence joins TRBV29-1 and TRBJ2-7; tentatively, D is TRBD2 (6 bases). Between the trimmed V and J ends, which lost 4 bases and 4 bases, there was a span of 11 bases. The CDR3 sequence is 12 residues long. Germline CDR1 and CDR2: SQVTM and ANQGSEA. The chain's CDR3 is CSVGKGLYEQYF. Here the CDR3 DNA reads TGCAGCGTTGGGAAGGGACTGTACGAGCAGTACTTC.

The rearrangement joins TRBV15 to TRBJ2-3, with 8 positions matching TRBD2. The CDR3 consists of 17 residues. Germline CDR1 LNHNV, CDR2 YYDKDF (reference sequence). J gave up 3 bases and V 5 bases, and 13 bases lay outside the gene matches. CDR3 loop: CATSLGGSGTPTDTQYF. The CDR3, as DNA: TGTGCCACCAGCCTGGGGGGTAGCGGGACTCCGACAGATACGCAGTATTTT.

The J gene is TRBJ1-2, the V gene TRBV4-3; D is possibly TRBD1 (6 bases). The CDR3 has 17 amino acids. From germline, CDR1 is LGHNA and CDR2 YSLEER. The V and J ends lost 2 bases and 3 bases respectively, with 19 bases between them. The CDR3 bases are TGCGCCAGCAGCCAACACTATGGACAGTACATTGACTATGGCTACACCTTC. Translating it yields CASSQHYGQYIDYGYTF.

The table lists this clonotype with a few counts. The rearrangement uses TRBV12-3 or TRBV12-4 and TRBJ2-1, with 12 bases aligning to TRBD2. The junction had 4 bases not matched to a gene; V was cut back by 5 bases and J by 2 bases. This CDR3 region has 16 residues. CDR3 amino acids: CASSGRLAGAYNEQFF. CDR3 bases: TGTGCCAGCAGTGGCAGACTAGCGGGAGCCTACAATGAGCAGTTCTTC.

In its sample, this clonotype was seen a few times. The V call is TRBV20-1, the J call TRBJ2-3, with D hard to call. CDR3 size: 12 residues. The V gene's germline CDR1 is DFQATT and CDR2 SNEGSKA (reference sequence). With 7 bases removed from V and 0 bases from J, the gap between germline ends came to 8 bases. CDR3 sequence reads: CSVKYSTDTQYF. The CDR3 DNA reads TGCAGTGTCAAATATAGCACAGATACGCAGTATTTT.

CDR3 region: CASSLAYGSVDTQYF. The CDR3 DNA is TGTGCCAGCAGCTTGGCGTACGGGAGTGTAGATACGCAGTATTTT. The chain joins TRBV5-4 to TRBJ2-3; perhaps TRBD2 as D (6 bases). V lost 0 bases and J 5 bases, leaving 13 bases between the germline ends. Germline V gene data show CDR1 as SGHNT and CDR2 as YYREEE (reference sequence). The CDR3 has 15 amino acids. Full variable domain (missing parts from reference TRBV5-4 and TRBJ2-3): ETGVTQSPTHLIKTRGQQVTLRCSSQSGHNTVSWYQQALGQGPQFIFQYYREEENGRGNFPPRFSGLQFPNYSSELNVNALELDDSALYLCASSLAYGSVDTQYFGPGTRLTVL.